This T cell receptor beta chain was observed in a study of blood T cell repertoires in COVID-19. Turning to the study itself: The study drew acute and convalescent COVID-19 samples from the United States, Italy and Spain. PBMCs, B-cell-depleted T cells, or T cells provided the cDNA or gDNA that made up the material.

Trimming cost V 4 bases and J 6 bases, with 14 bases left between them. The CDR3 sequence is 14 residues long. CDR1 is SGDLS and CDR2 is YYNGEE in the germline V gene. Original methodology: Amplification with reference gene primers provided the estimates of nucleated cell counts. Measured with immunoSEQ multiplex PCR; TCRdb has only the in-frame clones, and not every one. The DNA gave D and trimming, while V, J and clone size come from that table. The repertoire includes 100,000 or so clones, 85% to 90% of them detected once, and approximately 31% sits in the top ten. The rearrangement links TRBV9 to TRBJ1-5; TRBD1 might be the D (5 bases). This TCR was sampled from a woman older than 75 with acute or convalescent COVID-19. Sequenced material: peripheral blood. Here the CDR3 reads CASSRGGTSQPQHF. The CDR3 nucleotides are TGTGCCAGCAGCCGGGGGGGAACTAGTCAGCCCCAGCATTTT.